The 9 T cell receptor beta chains below were found in one sample sequenced in a study of blood T cells in healthy people across ages. The use of a sample-barcoded 5' primer and a J-beta primer mix characterized a second PCR of about 7 to 12 cycles. One entry per CDR3 protein results from TCRdb running MiXCR on the 5' RACE reads. Of hundreds of thousands of distinct CDR3 sequences listed, around 43% were seen once; the top ten hold around 30%. The sequenced material came from blood. The origin of the receptors is a man older than 75 in good health.

The genes are TRBV18 and TRBJ1-1; the match to TRBD1 covers 7 bases. V dropped 4 bases and J dropped 1; count of bases not matched to a gene: 6. The CDR3 consists of 15 residues. Germline CDR1 reads KGHSH; CDR2 reads LQKENI. The CDR3 coding sequence is TGTGCCAGCTCACTAGGCAGGGGGTCGAACACTGAAGCTTTCTTT. Its translation: CASSLGRGSNTEAFF.

This clonotype was recorded a few times. V and J are TRBV10-2 and TRBJ2-7; D unclear. The ends were cut back, 7 bases at V and 0 bases at J, with 19 bases in the middle. CDR1 and CDR2 from the germline V gene are WSHSY and SAAADI. The CDR3 runs to 16 residues. CDR3 amino acids: CASTEQAVRSSYEQYF. CDR3 DNA sequence: TGCGCCAGCACCGAGCAGGCGGTTCGATCCTCCTACGAGCAGTACTTC.

The chain recombines TRBV28 with TRBJ1-1; 7 bases match TRBD1. V lost 7 bases, J lost 4 bases, and 9 bases stayed unmatched. CDR1 and CDR2 from the germline V gene are MDHEN and SYDVKM. The CDR3 sequence is 14 residues long. CDR3 sequence reads: CASTRGGSGTEAFF. DNA of the CDR3: TGTGCCAGCACCCGAGGGGGCTCCGGCACTGAAGCTTTCTTT. The full variable domain, with the rest looked up from reference TRBV28 and TRBJ1-1, is DVKVTQSSRYLVKRTGEKVFLECVQDMDHENMFWYRQDPGLGLRLIYFSYDVKMKEKGDIPEGYSVSREKKERFSLILESASTNQTSMYLCASTRGGSGTEAFFGQGTRLTVV.

This clonotype turned up a few times. The CDR3 DNA is TGTGCCAGCAGCCCTAGAGGGACTTCCTCATCCTACAATGAGCAGTTCTTC. Protein product: CASSPRGTSSSYNEQFF. The chain employs TRBV7-3 and TRBJ2-1; TRBD2 is a possible D gene (6 bases). Trimming removed 5 bases at V and 1 base at J, with 18 bases between. Per the germline V gene, CDR1 is SGHTA and CDR2 is FQGTGA. The CDR3 consists of 17 residues.

CDR3 in amino acids: CASSLLQGRVGSEQFF. CDR3 DNA sequence: TGTGCCAGCAGCTTACTACAGGGAAGAGTAGGTAGTGAGCAGTTCTTC. The chain recombines TRBV11-2 with TRBJ2-4; the D gene is possibly TRBD1 (6 bases). The better agreement between TRBJ2-1 and the DNA end casts doubt on the J call. This CDR3 comprises 16 residues. Germline lookup yields CDR1 SGHAT and CDR2 FQNNGV.

In this sample, this clonotype turned up a few times. The chain employs TRBV18 and TRBJ2-7, with 10 bases matching TRBD1. The germline gives CDR1 KGHSH, CDR2 LQKENI. The V gene end was trimmed by 2 bases and the J gene end by 2 bases; junction bases not matched to a gene: 0. This CDR3 is 14 amino acids long. The chain's CDR3 is CASSPDRGPYEQYF. CDR3 coding DNA: TGTGCCAGCTCACCAGACAGGGGGCCCTACGAGCAGTACTTC. Together with reference TRBV18 and TRBJ2-7, the CDR3 gives the full variable domain: NAGVMQNPRHLVRRRGQEARLRCSPMKGHSHVYWYRQLPEEGLKFMVYLQKENIIDESGMPKERFSAEFPKEGPSILRIQQVVRGDSAAYFCASSPDRGPYEQYFGPGTRLTVT.

Only a few counts were recorded for this clonotype. This chain joins TRBV20-1 and TRBJ2-7; no clear D. Germline CDR1 is DFQATT and CDR2 is SNEGSKA (reference sequence). The V gene lost 5 bases and the J gene lost 0 bases, with 11 bases spanning the gap. This CDR3 spans 13 amino acids. The DNA for the CDR3 is TGCAGTGCTCAACTACCGAGCTCCTACGAGCAGTACTTC. Translation: CSAQLPSSYEQYF.

This clonotype was seen just once. The V gene is TRBV10-2, the J gene TRBJ2-5; 11 nucleotides match TRBD2. CDR1 is WSHSY and CDR2 is SAAADI in the germline V gene. This CDR3 region has 14 residues. With 6 bases clipped from V and 11 bases from J, the junction kept 11 bases outside the gene matches. The CDR3: CASSDQLAGVEQYF. Here the CDR3 DNA reads TGCGCCAGCAGCGACCAACTAGCGGGAGTTGAGCAGTACTTC.

There are a few counts of this clonotype. The chain uses TRBV7-2 and TRBJ2-6, with 11 positions matching TRBD1. The CDR3 has 18 residues. The trim removed 5 bases at V and 0 bases at J, leaving 6 bases unmatched. From germline, CDR1 is SGHTA and CDR2 FQGNSA. In DNA, the CDR3 is TGTGCCAGCAGCAACCCCGGGACAGGGGGCTCTGGGGCCAACGTCCTGACTTTC. Residues: CASSNPGTGGSGANVLTF.